Listed here is a single T cell receptor beta chain. Its target is not known. The data were obtained in a study of shared clonotypes between healthy human individuals. Measured with immunoSEQ multiplex PCR; TCRdb has only the in-frame clones, and not every one. The sample carries hundreds of thousands of clones, approximately 96% recorded once. Study-level points and caveats: Deeper or shallower sequencing was expected to change how clonotypes are shared among donors. Rarefaction showed sorted-subset sequencing was incomplete despite large depth. Researchers found naive subsets generally carried larger estimated richness than memory subsets. Represented genetic and exposure-history diversity was restricted by having few donors.

Naive CD8 isolation took CD45RO-negative cells positively selected for CCR7 and excluded terminally differentiated effector memory CD45RA+ cells. Sample: naive CD8+ T cells sorted from blood. The TCR comes from a woman aged 25 to 39 in good health.

The CDR3 sequence is CASSLPGLAGGLETQYF. The CDR3 DNA is TGTGCCAGCAGCTTGCCGGGACTAGCGGGAGGGCTGGAGACCCAGTACTTC. The chain couples TRBV11-2 to TRBJ2-5, with 16 bases fitting TRBD2. The CDR3 has 17 residues. V was pared by 3 bases and J by 5 bases, with 6 bases of the junction left unmatched. Germline V lookup: CDR1 SGHAT, CDR2 FQNNGV.